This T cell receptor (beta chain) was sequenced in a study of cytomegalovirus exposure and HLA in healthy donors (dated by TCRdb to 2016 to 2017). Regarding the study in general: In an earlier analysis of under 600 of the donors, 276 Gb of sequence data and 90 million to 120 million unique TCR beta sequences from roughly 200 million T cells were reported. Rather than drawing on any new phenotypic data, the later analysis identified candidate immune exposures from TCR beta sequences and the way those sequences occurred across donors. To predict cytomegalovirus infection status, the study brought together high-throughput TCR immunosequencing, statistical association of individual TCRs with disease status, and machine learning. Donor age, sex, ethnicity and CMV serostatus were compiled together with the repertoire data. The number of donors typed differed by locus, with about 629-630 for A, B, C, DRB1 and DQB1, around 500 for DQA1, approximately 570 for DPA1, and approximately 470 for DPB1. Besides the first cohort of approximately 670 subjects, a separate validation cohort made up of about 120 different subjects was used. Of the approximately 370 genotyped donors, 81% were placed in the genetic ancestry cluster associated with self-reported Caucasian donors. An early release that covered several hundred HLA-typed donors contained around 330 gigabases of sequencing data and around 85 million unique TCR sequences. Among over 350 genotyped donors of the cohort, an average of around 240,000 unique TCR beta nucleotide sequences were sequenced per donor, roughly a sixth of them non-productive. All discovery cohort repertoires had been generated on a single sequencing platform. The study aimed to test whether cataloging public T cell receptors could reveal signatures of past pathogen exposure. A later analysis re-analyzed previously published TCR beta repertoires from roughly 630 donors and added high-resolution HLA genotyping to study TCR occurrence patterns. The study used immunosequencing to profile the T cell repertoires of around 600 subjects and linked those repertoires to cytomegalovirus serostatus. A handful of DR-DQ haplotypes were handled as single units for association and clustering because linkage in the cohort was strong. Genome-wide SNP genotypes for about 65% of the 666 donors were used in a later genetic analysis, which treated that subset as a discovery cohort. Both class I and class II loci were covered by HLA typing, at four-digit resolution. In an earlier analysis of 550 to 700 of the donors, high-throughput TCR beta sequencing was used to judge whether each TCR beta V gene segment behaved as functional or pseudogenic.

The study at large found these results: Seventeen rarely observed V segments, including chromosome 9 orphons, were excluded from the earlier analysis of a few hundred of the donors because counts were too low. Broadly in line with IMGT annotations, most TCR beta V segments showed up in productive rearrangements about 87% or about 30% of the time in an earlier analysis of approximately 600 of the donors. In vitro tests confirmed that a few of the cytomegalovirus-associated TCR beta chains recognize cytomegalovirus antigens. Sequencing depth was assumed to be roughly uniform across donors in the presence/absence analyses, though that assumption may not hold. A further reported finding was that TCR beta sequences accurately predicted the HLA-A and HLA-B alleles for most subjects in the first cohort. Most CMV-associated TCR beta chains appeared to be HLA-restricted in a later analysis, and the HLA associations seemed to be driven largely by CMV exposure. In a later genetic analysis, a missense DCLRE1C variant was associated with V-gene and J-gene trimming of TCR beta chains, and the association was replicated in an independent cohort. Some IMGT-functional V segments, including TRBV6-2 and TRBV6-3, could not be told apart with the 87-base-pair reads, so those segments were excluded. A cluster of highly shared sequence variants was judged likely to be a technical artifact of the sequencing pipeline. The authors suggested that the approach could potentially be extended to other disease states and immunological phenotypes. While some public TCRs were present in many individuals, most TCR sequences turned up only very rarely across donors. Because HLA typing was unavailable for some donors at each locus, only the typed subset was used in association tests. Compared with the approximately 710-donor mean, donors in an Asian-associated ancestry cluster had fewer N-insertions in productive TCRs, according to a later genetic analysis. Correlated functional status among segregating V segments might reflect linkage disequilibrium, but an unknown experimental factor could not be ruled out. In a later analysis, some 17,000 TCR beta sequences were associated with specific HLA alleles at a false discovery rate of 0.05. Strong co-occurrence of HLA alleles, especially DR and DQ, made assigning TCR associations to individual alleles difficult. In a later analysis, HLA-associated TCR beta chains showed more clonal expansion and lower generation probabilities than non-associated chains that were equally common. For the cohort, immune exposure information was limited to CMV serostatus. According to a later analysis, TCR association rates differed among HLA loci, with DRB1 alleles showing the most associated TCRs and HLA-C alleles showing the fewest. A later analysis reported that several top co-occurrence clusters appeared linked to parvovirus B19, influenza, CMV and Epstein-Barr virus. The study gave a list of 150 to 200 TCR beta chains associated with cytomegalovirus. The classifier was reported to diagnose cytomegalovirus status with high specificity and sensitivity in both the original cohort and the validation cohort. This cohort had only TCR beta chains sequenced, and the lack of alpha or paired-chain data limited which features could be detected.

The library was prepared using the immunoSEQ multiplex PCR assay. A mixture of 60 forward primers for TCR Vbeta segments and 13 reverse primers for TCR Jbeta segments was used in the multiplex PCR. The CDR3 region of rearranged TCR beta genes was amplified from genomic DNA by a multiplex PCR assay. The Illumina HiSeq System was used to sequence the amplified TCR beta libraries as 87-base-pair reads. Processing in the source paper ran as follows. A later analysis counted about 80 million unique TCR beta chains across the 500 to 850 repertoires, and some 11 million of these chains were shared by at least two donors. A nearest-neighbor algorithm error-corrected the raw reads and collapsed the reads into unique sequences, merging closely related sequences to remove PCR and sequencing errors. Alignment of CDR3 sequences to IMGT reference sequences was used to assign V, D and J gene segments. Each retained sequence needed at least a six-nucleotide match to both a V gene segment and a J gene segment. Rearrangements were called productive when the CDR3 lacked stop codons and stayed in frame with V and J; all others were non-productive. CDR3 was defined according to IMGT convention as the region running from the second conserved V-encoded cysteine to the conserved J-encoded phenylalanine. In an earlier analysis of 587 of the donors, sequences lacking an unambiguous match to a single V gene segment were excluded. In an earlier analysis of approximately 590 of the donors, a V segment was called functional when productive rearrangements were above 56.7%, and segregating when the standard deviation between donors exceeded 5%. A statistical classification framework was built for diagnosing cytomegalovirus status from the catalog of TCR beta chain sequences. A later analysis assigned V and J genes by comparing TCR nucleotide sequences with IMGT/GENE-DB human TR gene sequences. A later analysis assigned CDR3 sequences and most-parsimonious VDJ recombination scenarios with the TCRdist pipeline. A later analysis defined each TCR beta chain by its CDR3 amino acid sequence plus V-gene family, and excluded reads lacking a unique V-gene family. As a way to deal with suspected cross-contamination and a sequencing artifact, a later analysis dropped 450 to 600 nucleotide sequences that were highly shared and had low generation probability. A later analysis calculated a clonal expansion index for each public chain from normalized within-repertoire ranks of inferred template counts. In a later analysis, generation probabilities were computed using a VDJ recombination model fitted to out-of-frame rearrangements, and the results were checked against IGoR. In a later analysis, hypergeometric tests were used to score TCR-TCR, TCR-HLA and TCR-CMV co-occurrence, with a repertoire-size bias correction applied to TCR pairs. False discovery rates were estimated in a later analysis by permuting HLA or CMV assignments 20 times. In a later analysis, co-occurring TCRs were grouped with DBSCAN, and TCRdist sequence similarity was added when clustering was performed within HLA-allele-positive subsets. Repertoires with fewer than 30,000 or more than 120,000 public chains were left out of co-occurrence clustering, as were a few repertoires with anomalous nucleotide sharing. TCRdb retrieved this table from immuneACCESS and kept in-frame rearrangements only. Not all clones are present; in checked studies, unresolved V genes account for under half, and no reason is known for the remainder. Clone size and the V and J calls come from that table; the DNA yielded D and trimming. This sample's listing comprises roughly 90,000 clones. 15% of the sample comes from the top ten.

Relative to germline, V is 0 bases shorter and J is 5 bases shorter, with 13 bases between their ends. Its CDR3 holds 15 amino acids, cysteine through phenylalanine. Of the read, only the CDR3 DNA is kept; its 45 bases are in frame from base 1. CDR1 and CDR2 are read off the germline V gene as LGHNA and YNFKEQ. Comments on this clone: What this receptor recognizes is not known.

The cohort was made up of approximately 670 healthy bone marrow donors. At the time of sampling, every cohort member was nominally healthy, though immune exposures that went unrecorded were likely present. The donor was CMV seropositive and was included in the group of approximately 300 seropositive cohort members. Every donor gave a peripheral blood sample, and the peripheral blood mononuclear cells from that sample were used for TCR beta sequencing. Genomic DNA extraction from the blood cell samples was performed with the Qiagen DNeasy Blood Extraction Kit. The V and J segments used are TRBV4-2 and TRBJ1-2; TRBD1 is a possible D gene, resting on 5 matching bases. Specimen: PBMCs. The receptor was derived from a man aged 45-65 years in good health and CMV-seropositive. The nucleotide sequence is TGTGCCAGCAGCCAAGATGCCGGGGGTGGGTATGGCTACACCTTC. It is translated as CASSQDAGGGYGYTF.